This is a list of T cell receptor beta chains from one sample in a study of shared clonotypes between healthy human individuals. Clones were read by immunoSEQ multiplex PCR, and TCRdb kept only the in-frame ones, dropping some. The table shows a few million clones, with approximately 92% occurring only once. The sequencing input was naive CD8+ T cells from PBMCs. The receptors were gathered from a man between 18 and 35 years old in good health. Some clones in this sample may be carry-over from other donors' samples. Each CDR3 is given with its conserved first and last residue. A D gene is named only where the DNA matches it firmly. Size is stated for part of the rows, as once, few or many counts, or as a class when the clone is expanded.

TRBV19	NA	TRBJ2-3	NA	TGTGCCAGTAGTATCAGGCGAACAGATACGCAGTATTTT	CASSIRRTDTQYF
TRBV10-3	NA	TRBJ2-7	NA	TGTGCCATCAGTGATCTGGGGAAACGCGAGCAGTACTTC	CAISDLGKREQYF
TRBV4-2	NA	TRBJ2-7	TRBD2	TGTGCCAGCAGCCAATCCAGCTGGCGGGAGGGGAACCACGAGCAGTACTTC	CASSQSSWREGNHEQYF
TRBV6-6	NA	TRBJ1-4	TRBD1	TGTGCCAGCAGTTGGGGCGCGCAGGGGGAGGTGGTGAAACTGTTTTTT	CASSWGAQGEVVKLFF
TRBV9	NA	TRBJ2-7	TRBD1	TGTGCCAGCAACAGGGGAAACCCAGCCTACGAGCAGTACTTC	CASNRGNPAYEQYF
TRBV28	NA	TRBJ2-7	TRBD1	TGTGCCAGCAGAATACAGGGGAACTCCTACGAGCAGTACTTC	CASRIQGNSYEQYF
TRBV6-5	NA	TRBJ1-1	TRBD1	TGTGCCAGCATTAACAGGGGGGAGTGGAACACTGAAGCTTTCTTT	CASINRGEWNTEAFF
TRBV7-9	NA	TRBJ2-3	NA	TGTGCCAGCAGCTTAGCTGGGTCAGGGTCAGATGGTTTT	CASSLAGSGSDGF
TRBV5-1	NA	TRBJ1-4	NA	TGCGCCAGCAGCCCGGGACTAGGGGAAAAACTGTTTTTT	CASSPGLGEKLFF
TRBV14	once	TRBJ2-1	NA	TGTGCCAGCAGCCAACTACTAGTTCATGAGCAGTTCTTC	CASSQLLVHEQFF
TRBV7-8	NA	TRBJ1-5	NA	TGTGCCAGCAGCTCTGCAGGGGTGGGTCAGCCCCAGCATTTT	CASSSAGVGQPQHF
TRBV7-2	once	TRBJ2-3	NA	TGTGCCAGCAGCCCCACGAGAGGAGATACGCAGTATTTT	CASSPTRGDTQYF
TRBV2	NA	TRBJ1-4	NA	TGTGCCAGCAGTGGGAGCCTTGTGACAGCTCGTCTAGAAAAACTGTTTTTT	CASSGSLVTARLEKLFF
TRBV28	NA	TRBJ2-1	NA	TGTGCCAGCAGGAGGGAGGATGAGCAGTTCTTC	CASRREDEQFF
TRBV9	NA	TRBJ2-3	TRBD2	TGTGCCAGCAGCGCGACTAGCGGGACACTCGCAGATACGCAGTATTTT	CASSATSGTLADTQYF
TRBV10-3	NA	TRBJ1-2	TRBD1	TGTGCCATCAGTGAGGACAGGGCGGCTAACTATGGCTACACCTTC	CAISEDRAANYGYTF
TRBV6-5	once	TRBJ2-7	TRBD1	TGTGCCAGCAGTTACAACAGGGGGTACGAGCAGTACTTC	CASSYNRGYEQYF
TRBV27	NA	TRBJ2-3	NA	TGTGCCAGCAGTTTTTGGGCCCCCGGGGATACGCAGTATTTT	CASSFWAPGDTQYF
TRBV27	NA	TRBJ1-1	NA	TGTGCCAGCAGTCAACTACACAGTGAGAACACTGAAGCTTTCTTT	CASSQLHSENTEAFF
TRBV11-1	once	TRBJ2-1	TRBD1	TGTGCCAGCAGCTTAGTGGGACAGCCGGAGGATGAGCAGTTCTTC	CASSLVGQPEDEQFF
TRBV27	NA	TRBJ1-4	NA	TGTGCCAGCAGTTTAACTTCGGGCAGCCACCATTCAACTAATGAAAAACTGTTTTTT	CASSLTSGSHHSTNEKLFF
TRBV11-2	NA	TRBJ2-1	NA	TGTGCCAGCAGCTTGAGGGGACCGGGTGAGCAGTTCTTC	CASSLRGPGEQFF
TRBV27	once	TRBJ1-2	NA	TGTGCCAGCAGTTTATCGGGGATCCGCTATGGCTACACCTTC	CASSLSGIRYGYTF
TRBV23-1	NA	TRBJ2-5	NA	TGCGCCAGCAGTCATCCGACAGGCCCCATGGGGGCCCAGTACTTC	CASSHPTGPMGAQYF
TRBV9	NA	TRBJ2-7	NA	TGTGCCAGCAGCGTAGAGGGGCGATTTGCCGAGCAGTACTTC	CASSVEGRFAEQYF
TRBV27	NA	TRBJ2-7	TRBD1	TGTGCCAGCAGTTTGGGACCGGGACAGGGGCTGTACGAGCAGTACTTC	CASSLGPGQGLYEQYF
TRBV4-1	NA	TRBJ2-7	NA	TGCGCCAGCAGCCAATTGGTACAGGCTTCGTACGAGCAGTACTTC	CASSQLVQASYEQYF
TRBV5-5	NA	TRBJ2-7	NA	TGTGCCAGCAGCTTTCAGGTGACATTCAACTACGAGCAGTACTTC	CASSFQVTFNYEQYF
TRBV11-2	NA	TRBJ2-3	TRBD2	TGTGCCAGCAGCTTAGTCATATCGCTAGCGGGAACAGTACCAGATACGCAGTATTTT	CASSLVISLAGTVPDTQYF
TRBV5-1	NA	TRBJ2-1	NA	TGCGCCAGCAGCCTACAACACCCGGGGACTCCGATCAATGAGCAGTTCTTC	CASSLQHPGTPINEQFF
TRBV25-1	NA	TRBJ1-5	NA	TGTGCCAGCAGTGGCGGGAATAATCAGCCCCAGCATTTT	CASSGGNNQPQHF
TRBV7-3	NA	TRBJ2-1	TRBD2	TGTGCCAGCAGCTTAGGGGCAGAGCGGGAGGGCTTAGAAAATGAGCAGTTCTTC	CASSLGAEREGLENEQFF
TRBV9	once	TRBJ2-2	NA	TGTGCCAGCAGCGTTGCGCACGGGGAGCTGTTTTTT	CASSVAHGELFF
TRBV7-2	NA	TRBJ2-3	TRBD2	TGTGCCAGCAGCTTAGGGGGGGCTAGCGGGAACTTGGATACGCAGTATTTT	CASSLGGASGNLDTQYF
TRBV5-6	NA	TRBJ2-3	TRBD1	TGTGCCAGCAGCCCCGACAGGGTGAGAACAGATACGCAGTATTTT	CASSPDRVRTDTQYF
TRBV28	NA	TRBJ2-4	TRBD2	TGTGCCAGCAGTCCAACCTGGGAGGGAAGAGCCAAAAACATTCAGTACTTC	CASSPTWEGRAKNIQYF
TRBV11-2	NA	TRBJ2-1	TRBD2	TGTGCCAGCAGCTCCCGGACTAGCGAATCCTACAATGAGCAGTTCTTC	CASSSRTSESYNEQFF
TRBV5-4	NA	TRBJ2-7	NA	TGTGCCAGCAGCTGGCGTGGCCACAACCTAGTATACGAGCAGTACTTC	CASSWRGHNLVYEQYF
TRBV6-1	NA	TRBJ2-1	NA	TGTGCCAGCAGTGAAGAGATTAGTTGGGTTTACAATGAGCAGTTCTTC	CASSEEISWVYNEQFF
TRBV15	NA	TRBJ2-4	NA	TGTGCCACCAGCAACCGGGACATAAAAAACATTCAGTACTTC	CATSNRDIKNIQYF
TRBV9	NA	TRBJ2-3	NA	TGTGCCAGCAGCCCCCGGACGGATACGCAGTATTTT	CASSPRTDTQYF
TRBV7-9	once	TRBJ1-1	NA	TGTGCCAGCAGCTTAGTTCGAGGGGACACTGAAGCTTTCTTT	CASSLVRGDTEAFF
TRBV11-2	NA	TRBJ2-1	NA	TGTGCCAGCAGCTCCCGAACTCGTTACAATGAGCAGTTCTTC	CASSSRTRYNEQFF
TRBV19	NA	TRBJ2-1	TRBD2	TGTGCCAGTAGTATAACTAGCGGGAGGTATAGTTTCTTC	CASSITSGRYSFF
TRBV7-3	NA	TRBJ2-1	TRBD2	TGTGCCAGCAGCTTTGTTCCAGCGGGAGTTGCTGAGCAGTTCTTC	CASSFVPAGVAEQFF
TRBV9	NA	TRBJ2-1	NA	TGTGCCAGCAGCCTTAACAGGGGAATAGCGGACTACAATGAGCAGTTCTTC	CASSLNRGIADYNEQFF
TRBV9	NA	TRBJ2-3	NA	TGTGCCAGCAGCGTATCAGGTGGCACAGATACGCAGTATTTT	CASSVSGGTDTQYF
TRBV10-3	NA	TRBJ1-4	NA	TGTGCCATCAGTGACCCAGGAAGTATCAGGGGCGCGGATGAAAAACTGTTTTTT	CAISDPGSIRGADEKLFF
TRBV2	NA	TRBJ2-7	NA	TGTGCCAGCAGACAAGTTACGGGGGAATACGAGCAGTACTTC	CASRQVTGEYEQYF
TRBV5-6	few	TRBJ1-1	TRBD1	TGTGCCAGCAGCTTTCTACCGACAGGGGGGAACACTGAAGCTTTCTTT	CASSFLPTGGNTEAFF
TRBV6-4	NA	TRBJ2-1	NA	TGTGCCAGCAGATCAGGGTCCGGGGAGCAGTTCTTC	CASRSGSGEQFF
TRBV6-5	NA	TRBJ2-7	NA	TGTGCCAGCAGTTATGACCGAGCCTACGAGCAGTACTTC	CASSYDRAYEQYF
TRBV5-1	NA	TRBJ2-2	TRBD1	TGCGCCAGCAGCTTGGAATGGACAGGGGGCATTAACACCGGGGAGCTGTTTTTT	CASSLEWTGGINTGELFF
TRBV27	NA	TRBJ2-1	TRBD2	TGTGCCAGCAGGTCCGGGACTAGCGGGAGCAATGAGCAGTTCTTC	CASRSGTSGSNEQFF
TRBV4-1	NA	TRBJ1-1	NA	TGCGCCAGCAGCCAGGACAGGAACACTGAAGCTTTCTTT	CASSQDRNTEAFF
TRBV29-1	once	TRBJ2-1	NA	TGCAGCGTTGATCTACGGGCGGGTGAGCAGTTCTTC	CSVDLRAGEQFF
TRBV9	NA	TRBJ2-7	NA	TGTGCCAGCAGCTTCTCGGAAAGCTGGGGCGAGCAGTACTTC	CASSFSESWGEQYF
TRBV5-3	NA	TRBJ2-3	NA	TGTGCCAGAAGCTTGAGGGGCCCCCGCACAGATACGCAGTATTTT	CARSLRGPRTDTQYF